The rows below give T cell receptor beta chains drawn from one sample of a study of T cell changes during pregnancy in multiple sclerosis. Some clones are missing from TCRdb's copy, which holds only in-frame ones; the method was immunoSEQ multiplex PCR. The profile shows roughly 51,000 clones, roughly 90% of them singletons. This material consisted of CD4+ T cells from peripheral blood mononuclear cells, taken after pregnancy. These receptors came from a female donor in good health, enrolled as a control in a pregnancy study. The CDR3 runs from the conserved cysteine through the conserved F or W. Each record gives: CDR3 length, J gene, V gene, CDR3 protein.

16,TRBJ1-2,TRBV6-6,CASSYSKTGEYYGYTF
13,TRBJ1-1,TRBV30,CAWSRESGTEAFF
16,TRBJ2-7,TRBV5-1,CASSNSRDTYSYEQYF
16,TRBJ2-3,TRBV4-1,CASSPPGQGTTDTQYF
14,TRBJ1-2,TRBV30,CAWRAWESYSGYTF
16,TRBJ1-2,TRBV5-6,CASSVYTGIPNYGYTF
14,TRBJ2-7,TRBV9,CASSAQGKTYEQYF
14,TRBJ1-1,TRBV14,CASSQIITGGAAFF
16,TRBJ1-1,TRBV7-2,CASSLWHQGVNTEAFF
14,TRBJ1-1,TRBV6-1,CASSVEGWGTEAFF
15,TRBJ1-2,TRBV6-1,CASSPLLQGAYGYTF
15,TRBJ1-2,TRBV6-5,CASSRKTGPNYGYTF
14,TRBJ2-1,TRBV14,CASIRGSSYNEQFF
16,TRBJ2-5,TRBV5-1,CASSLGLNGGQETQYF
15,TRBJ2-5,TRBV5-5,CASSLRGRAQETQYF
13,TRBJ2-1,TRBV7-3,CASSPLAGGEQFF
14,TRBJ1-1,TRBV11-2,CASSVLQVGAEAFF
13,TRBJ1-2,TRBV5-6,CASSIQGGYGYTF
15,TRBJ2-2,TRBV4-3,CASSQANSNTGELFF
13,TRBJ2-7,TRBV19,CASSTLYSHEQYF
14,TRBJ2-3,TRBV30,CAWSIAGGRDTQYF
16,TRBJ2-5,TRBV7-2,CASSLGVRGGGETQYF
16,TRBJ2-5,TRBV2,CASNRQGGGARETQYF
15,TRBJ2-5,TRBV7-2,CASSFLAGVQETQYF
15,TRBJ2-5,TRBV5-6,CASSRRQGKGETQYF
16,TRBJ1-4,TRBV7-9,CASSPGQATTNEKLFF
15,TRBJ2-7,TRBV7-3,CASSVSPGTVYEQYF
14,TRBJ2-3,TRBV5-6,CASSFDRATDTQYF
13,TRBJ1-1,TRBV11-2,CASSLEGGTEAFF
15,TRBJ1-5,TRBV28,CASSLSGTYNQPQHF
14,TRBJ2-3,TRBV6-6,CASSSMERGNTQYF
16,TRBJ2-7,TRBV4-3,CASSQEVGGKSYEQYF
20,TRBJ2-6,TRBV2,CASRYRLAGGRAAGANVLTF
13,TRBJ1-1,TRBV5-4,CASSQDISTEAFF
14,TRBJ1-6,TRBV6-5,CASSYGGGPSPLHF
14,TRBJ1-4,TRBV2,CAGQQGRTNEKLFF
19,TRBJ2-2,TRBV5-6,CASSLEGTLEDRNTGELFF
18,TRBJ2-5,TRBV18,CASSSIPRTSGSQETQYF